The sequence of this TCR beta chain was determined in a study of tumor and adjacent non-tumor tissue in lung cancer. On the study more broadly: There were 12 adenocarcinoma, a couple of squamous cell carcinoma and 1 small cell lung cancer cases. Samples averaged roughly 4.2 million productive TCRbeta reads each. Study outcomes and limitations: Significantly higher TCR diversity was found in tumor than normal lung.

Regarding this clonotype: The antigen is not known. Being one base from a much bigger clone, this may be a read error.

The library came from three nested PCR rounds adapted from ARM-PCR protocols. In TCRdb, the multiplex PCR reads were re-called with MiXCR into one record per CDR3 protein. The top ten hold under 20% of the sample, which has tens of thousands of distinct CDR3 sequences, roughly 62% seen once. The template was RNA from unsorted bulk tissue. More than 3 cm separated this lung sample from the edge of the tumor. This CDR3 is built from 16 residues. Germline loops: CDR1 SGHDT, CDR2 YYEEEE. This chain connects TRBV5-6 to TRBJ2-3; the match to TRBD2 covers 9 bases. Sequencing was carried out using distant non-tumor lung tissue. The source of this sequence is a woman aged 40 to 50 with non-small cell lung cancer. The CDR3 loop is CASSRIPAGGFHTHYF. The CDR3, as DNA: TGTGCCAGCAGCCGGATCCCAGCGGGGGGCTTCCATACGCATTATTTT.